These T cell receptor beta chains were read from a single sample in a study of blood T cell repertoires in COVID-19. Libraries were prepared by immunoSEQ multiplex PCR; TCRdb keeps only in-frame clonotypes and omits some of them. Of roughly 180,000 clones listed, approximately 84% are singletons. The material sequenced was PBMCs or T cells enriched from blood (not recorded which). The receptors were gathered from a middle-aged woman with acute COVID-19. The CDR3 runs from the conserved cysteine through the conserved F or W. Fields, in order: J gene, D gene, V gene, clone size, CDR3 DNA, CDR3 protein. The D gene is left open where the match is weak. Some rows mark clone size as missing; the rest say once, few, many or name a class of expanded clone.

j_gene: TRBJ2-1
d_gene: .
v_gene: TRBV5-1
abundance: once
CDR3nt: TGCGCCAGCAGCCCAGAAATCGCCTACAATGAGCAGTTCTTC
CDR3aa: CASSPEIAYNEQFF

j_gene: TRBJ2-1
d_gene: .
v_gene: TRBV9
abundance: .
CDR3nt: TGTGCCAGCAGCGTAGGTTCGAGCAGGAATGAGCAGTTCTTC
CDR3aa: CASSVGSSRNEQFF

j_gene: TRBJ1-5
d_gene: .
v_gene: TRBV18
abundance: .
CDR3nt: TGTGCCAGCTCACCGGGGAGTTGGGATCAGCCCCAGCATTTT
CDR3aa: CASSPGSWDQPQHF

j_gene: TRBJ2-1
d_gene: .
v_gene: TRBV4-1
abundance: .
CDR3nt: TGCGCCAGCAGCCAGCCCCTTCGCGGGGAAAGCGGTGAGCAGTTCTTC
CDR3aa: CASSQPLRGESGEQFF

j_gene: TRBJ1-1
d_gene: TRBD1
v_gene: TRBV19
abundance: .
CDR3nt: TGTGCCAGTAGTACTACCACACAAACCCGGACAGGGGGAACCCGAGAAGCTTTCTTT
CDR3aa: CASSTTTQTRTGGTREAFF

j_gene: TRBJ2-1
d_gene: TRBD2
v_gene: TRBV2
abundance: many
CDR3nt: TGTGCCAGCAAGACTAGCGGGAGGGCCATGTCCTACAATGAGCAGTTCTTC
CDR3aa: CASKTSGRAMSYNEQFF

j_gene: TRBJ1-6
d_gene: .
v_gene: TRBV2
abundance: .
CDR3nt: TGTGCCAGCAACAGGGACATTTTTAATTCACCCCTCCACTTT
CDR3aa: CASNRDIFNSPLHF

j_gene: TRBJ2-7
d_gene: TRBD2
v_gene: TRBV6-5
abundance: .
CDR3nt: TGTGCCAGCACCAGCGGGAGTTACGAGCAGTACTTC
CDR3aa: CASTSGSYEQYF

j_gene: TRBJ2-1
d_gene: TRBD2
v_gene: TRBV7-3
abundance: .
CDR3nt: TGTGCCAGCAGCTTAGGACTAGCGGGAGGCGAGCAGTTCTTC
CDR3aa: CASSLGLAGGEQFF

j_gene: TRBJ2-7
d_gene: TRBD1
v_gene: TRBV9
abundance: .
CDR3nt: TGTGCCAGCAGCGTAGTACCCGATGAGGACAGGGGTGCCTACGAGCAGTACTTC
CDR3aa: CASSVVPDEDRGAYEQYF